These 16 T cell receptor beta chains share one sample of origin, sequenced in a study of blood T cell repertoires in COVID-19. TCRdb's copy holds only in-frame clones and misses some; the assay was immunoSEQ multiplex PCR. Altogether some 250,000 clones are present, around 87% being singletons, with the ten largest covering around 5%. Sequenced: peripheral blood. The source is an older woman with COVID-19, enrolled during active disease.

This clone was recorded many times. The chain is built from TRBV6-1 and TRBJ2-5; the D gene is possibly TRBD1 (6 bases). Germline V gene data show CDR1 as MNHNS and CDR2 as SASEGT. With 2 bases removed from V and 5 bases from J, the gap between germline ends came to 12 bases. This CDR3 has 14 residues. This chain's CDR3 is CASSETTGSETQYF. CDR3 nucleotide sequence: TGTGCCAGCAGTGAAACGACAGGTTCGGAGACCCAGTACTTC.

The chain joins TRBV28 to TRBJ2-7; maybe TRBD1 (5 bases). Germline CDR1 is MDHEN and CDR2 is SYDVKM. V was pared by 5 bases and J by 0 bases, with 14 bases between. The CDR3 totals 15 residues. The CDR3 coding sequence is TGTGCCAGCAGTGGACACAAAACCCACTCCTACGAGCAGTACTTC. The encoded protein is CASSGHKTHSYEQYF.

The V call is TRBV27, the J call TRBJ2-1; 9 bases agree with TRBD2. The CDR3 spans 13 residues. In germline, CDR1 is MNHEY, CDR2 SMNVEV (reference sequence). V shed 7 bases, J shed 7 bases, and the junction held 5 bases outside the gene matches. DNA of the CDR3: TGTGCCAGCAAAGGTAGCGGGAGAAATGAGCAGTTCTTC. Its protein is CASKGSGRNEQFF.

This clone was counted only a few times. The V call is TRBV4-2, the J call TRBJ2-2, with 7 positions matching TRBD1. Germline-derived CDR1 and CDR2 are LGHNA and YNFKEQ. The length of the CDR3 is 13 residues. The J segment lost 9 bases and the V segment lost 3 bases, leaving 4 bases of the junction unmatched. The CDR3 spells CASSHNRGRELFF. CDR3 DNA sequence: TGTGCCAGCAGCCATAATAGGGGGCGGGAGCTGTTTTTT.

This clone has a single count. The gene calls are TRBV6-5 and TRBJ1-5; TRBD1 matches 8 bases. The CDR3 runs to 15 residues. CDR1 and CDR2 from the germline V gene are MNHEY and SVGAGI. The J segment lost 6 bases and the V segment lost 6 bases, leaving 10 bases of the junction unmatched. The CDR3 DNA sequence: TGTGCCAGCAGGGACGGACAGGGATTGGGTCAGCCCCAGCATTTT. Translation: CASRDGQGLGQPQHF.

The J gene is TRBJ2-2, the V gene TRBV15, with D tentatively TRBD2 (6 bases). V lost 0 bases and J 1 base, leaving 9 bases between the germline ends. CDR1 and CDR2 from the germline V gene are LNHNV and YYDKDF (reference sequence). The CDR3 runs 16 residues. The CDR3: CATSRERGWNTGELFF. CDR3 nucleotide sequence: TGTGCCACCAGCAGAGAGCGGGGATGGAACACCGGGGAGCTGTTTTTT.

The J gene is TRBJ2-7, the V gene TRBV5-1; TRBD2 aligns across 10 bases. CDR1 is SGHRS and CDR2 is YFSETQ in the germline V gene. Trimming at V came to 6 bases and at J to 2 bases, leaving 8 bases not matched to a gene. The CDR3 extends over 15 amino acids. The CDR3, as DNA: TGCGCCAGCAAACACTCTAGCGGGAGCCCCTACGAGCAGTACTTC. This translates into CASKHSSGSPYEQYF.

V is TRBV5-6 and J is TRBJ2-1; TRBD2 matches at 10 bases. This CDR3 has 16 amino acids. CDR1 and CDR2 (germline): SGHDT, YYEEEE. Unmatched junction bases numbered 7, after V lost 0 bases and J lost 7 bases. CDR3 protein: CASSLAASGSGNEQFF. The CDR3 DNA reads TGTGCCAGCAGCTTGGCGGCTAGCGGGAGTGGTAATGAGCAGTTCTTC.

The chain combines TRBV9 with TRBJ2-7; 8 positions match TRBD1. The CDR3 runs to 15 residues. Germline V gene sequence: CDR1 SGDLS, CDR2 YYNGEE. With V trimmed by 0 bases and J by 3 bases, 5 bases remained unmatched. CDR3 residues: CASSVAGQGIYEQYF. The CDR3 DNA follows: TGTGCCAGCAGCGTAGCCGGACAGGGAATCTACGAGCAGTACTTC.

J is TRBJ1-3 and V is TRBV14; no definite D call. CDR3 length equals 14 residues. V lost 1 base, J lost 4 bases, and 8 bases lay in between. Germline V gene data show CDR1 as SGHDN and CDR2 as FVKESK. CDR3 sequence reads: CASSQGGFGNTIYF. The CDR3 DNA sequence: TGTGCCAGCAGCCAAGGAGGGTTCGGAAACACCATATATTTT.

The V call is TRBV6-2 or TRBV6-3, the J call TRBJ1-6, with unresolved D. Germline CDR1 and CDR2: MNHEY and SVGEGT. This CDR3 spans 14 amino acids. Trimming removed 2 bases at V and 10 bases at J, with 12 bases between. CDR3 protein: CASSYVEGGSPLHF. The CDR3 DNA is TGTGCCAGCAGTTACGTAGAGGGTGGCTCACCCCTCCACTTT.

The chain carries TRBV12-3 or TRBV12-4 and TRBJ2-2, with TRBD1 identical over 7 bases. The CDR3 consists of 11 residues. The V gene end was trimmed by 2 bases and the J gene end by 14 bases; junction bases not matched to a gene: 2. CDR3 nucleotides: TGTGCCAGCAGTTTAAGGACAGGACTGTTTTTT. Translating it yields CASSLRTGLFF.

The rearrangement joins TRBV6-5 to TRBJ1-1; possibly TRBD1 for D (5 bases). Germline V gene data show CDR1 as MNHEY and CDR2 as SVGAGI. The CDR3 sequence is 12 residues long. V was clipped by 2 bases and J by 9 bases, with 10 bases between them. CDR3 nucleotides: TGTGCCAGCAGTTACGGGGCAGGCCAAGCTTTCTTT. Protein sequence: CASSYGAGQAFF.

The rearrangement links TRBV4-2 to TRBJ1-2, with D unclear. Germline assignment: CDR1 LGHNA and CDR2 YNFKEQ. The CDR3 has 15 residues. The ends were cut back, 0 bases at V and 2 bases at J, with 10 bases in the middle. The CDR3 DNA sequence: TGTGCCAGCAGCCAAGATTTGGGCCTCAACTATGGCTACACCTTC. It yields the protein CASSQDLGLNYGYTF.

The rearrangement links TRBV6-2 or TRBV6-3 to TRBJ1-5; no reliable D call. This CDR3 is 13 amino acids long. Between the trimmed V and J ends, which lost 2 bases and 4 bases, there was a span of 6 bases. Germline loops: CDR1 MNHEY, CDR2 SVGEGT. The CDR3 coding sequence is TGTGCCAGCAGTTACCCGCAGAATCAGCCCCAGCATTTT. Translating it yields CASSYPQNQPQHF.

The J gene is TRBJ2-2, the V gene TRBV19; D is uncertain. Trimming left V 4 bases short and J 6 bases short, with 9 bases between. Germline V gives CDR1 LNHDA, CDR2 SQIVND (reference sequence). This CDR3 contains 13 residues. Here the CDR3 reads CASSTGFPGELFF. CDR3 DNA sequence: TGTGCCAGTAGTACCGGGTTCCCCGGGGAGCTGTTTTTT.